Following are 18 T cell receptor beta chains from one sample sequenced in a study of beta chain features in type 1 diabetes (dated 2018 in TCRdb). Library creation used the immunoSEQ multiplex PCR assay. All of the isolated RNA was reverse transcribed with the High Capacity cDNA Reverse Transcription Kit, so expressed TCRB transcripts were sequenced. TCRdb re-hosts the immuneACCESS table, in-frame sequences only. Its copies lack some clones; in the studies checked, an unresolved V gene accounts for under half of them, and the cause for the rest is not known. In all, the sample holds under 150,000 clones, and 40% to 60% of those were seen once. In total, the top ten clones hold under 0.45% of the sample. Source material: Tregs from blood. The cell subset or site label for this specimen denotes: regulatory CD4+ T cells. These receptors were taken from a man between 18 and 35 years old in good health.

The genes are TRBV7-8 and TRBJ2-3; 8 bases line up with TRBD1. This CDR3 region has 14 residues. V was pared by 5 bases and J by 5 bases, with 6 bases of the junction left unmatched. The germline gives CDR1 SGHVS, CDR2 FQNEAQ. CDR3 region: CASSQDRDLDTQYF. CDR3 coding DNA: TGTGCCAGCAGCCAGGACAGGGATTTAGATACGCAGTATTTT.

The chain carries TRBV30 and TRBJ2-7, with a weak D call TRBD2 (5 bases). This CDR3 spans 13 amino acids. Germline assignment: CDR1 GTSNPN and CDR2 SVGIG (reference sequence). V lost 7 bases and J lost 5, with 18 bases in between. The CDR3 protein is CASTPTEDHEQYF. CDR3 in DNA: TGTGCCTCCACCCCGACGGAGGACCACGAGCAGTACTTC. The variable domain in full, with the rest retrieved from reference TRBV30 and TRBJ2-7, is SQTIHQWPATLVQPVGSPLSLECTVEGTSNPNLYWYRQAAGRGLQLLFYSVGIGQISSEVPQNLSASRPQDRQFILSSKKLLLSDSGFYLCASTPTEDHEQYFGPGTRLTVT.

This clone was seen a single time. V usage is TRBV2 and J usage is TRBJ1-2; 10 bases are a match to TRBD1. This CDR3 is built from 14 residues. Germline lookup yields CDR1 SNHLY and CDR2 FYNNEI. The ends lost 6 bases at V and 5 bases at J; junction bases unmatched: 6. This chain's CDR3 is CASSQDRGKYGYTF. DNA for the CDR3: TGTGCCAGCAGCCAGGACAGGGGGAAATATGGCTACACCTTC.

The rearrangement uses TRBV4-2 and TRBJ2-1; D is uncertain. The length of the CDR3 is 15 residues. The V end was cut by 1 base, the J end by 4 bases, with 11 bases between. The V gene's germline CDR1 is LGHNA and CDR2 YNFKEQ. This CDR3 is CASSQGGTRYNEQFF. In nucleotides, the CDR3 is TGTGCCAGCAGCCAAGGAGGTACCCGATACAATGAGCAGTTCTTC.

This clone was counted only a few times. The rearrangement uses TRBV20-1 and TRBJ2-3; possible D gene TRBD2, 5 bases. V gave up 6 bases and J gave up 6 bases, with 10 bases separating them. This CDR3 has 11 amino acids. Germline CDR1 and CDR2: DFQATT and SNEGSKA (reference sequence). The CDR3 loop is CSAVKRDTQYF. The CDR3 coding sequence is TGCAGTGCCGTAAAGCGGGATACGCAGTATTTT.

V and J are TRBV19 and TRBJ1-5; a possible D gene is TRBD1 (6 bases). Trimming stripped 9 bases from V and 11 bases from J, with 20 bases between. The CDR3 has 13 residues. CDR1 and CDR2 from the germline V gene are LNHDA and SQIVND (reference sequence). This CDR3 is CASGGQGPSAQHF. DNA for the CDR3: TGTGCCAGCGGGGGGCAGGGCCCATCAGCCCAGCATTTT.

This clone appeared a few times. V gene TRBV4-2 combines with J gene TRBJ2-3; TRBD2 is a possible D gene (6 bases). Germline assignment: CDR1 LGHNA and CDR2 YNFKEQ. The V end lost 4 bases, the J end lost 6 bases, and 23 bases lay between the germline ends. This CDR3 spans 17 amino acids. The CDR3 sequence is CASSREAGASGLDTQYF. As DNA, the CDR3 is TGTGCCAGCAGCCGGGAGGCCGGCGCGTCGGGCCTCGATACGCAGTATTTT.

This chain links TRBV19 with TRBJ1-5; D call uncertain. This CDR3 is 17 amino acids long. V was pared by 3 bases and J by 0 bases, with 15 bases between. The germline V gene has CDR1 LNHDA and CDR2 SQIVND (reference sequence). The CDR3 reads CASSMRGNFYSNQPQHF. The CDR3 DNA sequence: TGTGCCAGTAGTATGCGAGGGAACTTTTATAGCAATCAGCCCCAGCATTTT.

V is TRBV10-3 and J is TRBJ1-4; TRBD1 agrees at 10 bases. CDR1 is ENHRY, CDR2 SYGVKD, per germline. Losses at the gene ends were 6 bases for V and 8 bases for J; bases not matched to a gene: 9. The CDR3 is 15 residues long. CDR3 in amino acids: CAISPDRGQYEKLFF. The CDR3 DNA follows: TGTGCCATCAGCCCTGACAGGGGGCAATACGAAAAACTGTTTTTT.

The chain employs TRBV28 and TRBJ2-7; a weak D match, TRBD2 (6 bases). The germline CDR1 and CDR2 sequences are MDHEN and SYDVKM. There are 13 residues in the CDR3. Trimming cost V 3 bases and J 2 bases, with 8 bases left between them. The DNA of the CDR3 is TGTGCCAGCAGTTTTTCGGGGGCCTACGAGCAGTACTTC. This encodes CASSFSGAYEQYF.

The chain has TRBV28 and TRBJ2-5, with a tentative D call TRBD2 (7 bases). Between the trimmed V and J ends, which lost 2 bases and 2 bases, there was a span of 15 bases. Germline V lookup: CDR1 MDHEN, CDR2 SYDVKM. The CDR3 is 16 residues long. CDR3 nucleotides: TGTGCCAGCAGTTTAGGTCGGGGGGACATTCAAGAGACCCAGTACTTC. It codes for CASSLGRGDIQETQYF.

The CDR3 is CATSRDRGAGFNSPLHF. In nucleotides, the CDR3 is TGTGCCACCAGCAGAGATCGGGGGGCTGGATTTAATTCACCCCTCCACTTT. The V and J genes are TRBV15 and TRBJ1-6; D perhaps matches TRBD1 (6 bases). Germline CDR1 reads LNHNV; CDR2 reads YYDKDF (reference sequence). The V end lost 0 bases, the J end lost 6 bases, and 15 bases lay between the germline ends. The CDR3 totals 17 residues.

This clone was seen a few times. The chain combines TRBV6-6 with TRBJ2-1; TRBD2 matches at 14 bases. There are 16 residues in the CDR3. V lost 0 bases, J lost 12 bases, and 7 bases stayed unmatched. Germline V gene data show CDR1 as MNHNY and CDR2 as SVGAGI (reference sequence). The CDR3 is CASSYSTSGGVSGQFF. The CDR3 nucleotides are TGTGCCAGCAGTTACTCGACTAGCGGGGGGGTGTCGGGGCAGTTCTTC.

The chain carries TRBV6-5 and TRBJ1-1; 7 bases are shared with TRBD1. CDR1 MNHEY and CDR2 SVGAGI come from the germline V gene. V dropped 7 bases and J dropped 2; count of bases not matched to a gene: 10. The CDR3 length is 15 residues. This CDR3 is CASTWRTGVNTEAFF. CDR3 DNA sequence: TGTGCCAGCACCTGGAGGACAGGCGTCAACACTGAAGCTTTCTTT.

The chain uses TRBV2 and TRBJ2-7; no firm D call. Trimming left V 3 bases short and J 9 bases short, with 15 bases between. Looked up from germline, CDR1 is SNHLY and CDR2 is FYNNEI. The CDR3 extends over 13 amino acids. DNA for the CDR3: TGTGCCAGCAGTGACATTCCATGGAGATCGCAGTACTTC. As protein: CASSDIPWRSQYF.

The chain employs TRBV5-6 and TRBJ1-2, with D tentatively TRBD1 (5 bases). Trimming cost V 4 bases and J 7 bases, with 11 bases left between them. This CDR3 contains 12 residues. The germline V gene has CDR1 SGHDT and CDR2 YYEEEE. DNA of the CDR3: TGTGCCAGCAGCCCCTGGGGGGTTGGCTACACCTTC. Protein sequence: CASSPWGVGYTF.

V gene TRBV5-1 combines with J gene TRBJ2-2, with TRBD2 matching over 12 bases. This CDR3 spans 16 amino acids. CDR1 SGHRS and CDR2 YFSETQ come from the germline V gene. Trimming removed 6 bases from V and 4 bases from J; junction bases left unmatched: 7. The CDR3 coding sequence is TGCGCCAGCACCCCGGGACTAGCGGGTTTCACCGGGGAGCTGTTTTTT. The encoded protein is CASTPGLAGFTGELFF.

This rearrangement joins TRBV27 to TRBJ1-2; D gene ambiguous. Trimming removed 4 bases at V and 4 bases at J, with 7 bases between. In germline, CDR1 is MNHEY, CDR2 SMNVEV (reference sequence). This CDR3 region has 12 residues. In DNA form, the CDR3 reads TGTGCCAGCAGTTCCCCGGGCTATGGCTACACCTTC. Translated: CASSSPGYGYTF.